This T cell receptor (beta chain) was captured by sequencing in a study of T cell changes during pregnancy in multiple sclerosis. Germline CDR1 reads KGHSH; CDR2 reads LQKENI. The length of the CDR3 is 14 residues. Deletions cut 0 bases from V and 2 bases from J, with 8 bases between. Libraries were prepared by immunoSEQ multiplex PCR; TCRdb keeps only in-frame clonotypes and omits some of them. Here the sample spans about 87,000 clones, around 93% being singletons. The input for sequencing was peripheral blood, taken in the third trimester of pregnancy. The V gene is TRBV18, the J gene TRBJ2-7; D is perhaps TRBD2 (5 bases). The sequence was obtained from a female donor in good health, enrolled as a control in a pregnancy study. The DNA for the CDR3 is TGTGCCAGCTCACCACCTAGCGTAGCCTACGAGCAGTACTTC. Its protein is CASSPPSVAYEQYF.